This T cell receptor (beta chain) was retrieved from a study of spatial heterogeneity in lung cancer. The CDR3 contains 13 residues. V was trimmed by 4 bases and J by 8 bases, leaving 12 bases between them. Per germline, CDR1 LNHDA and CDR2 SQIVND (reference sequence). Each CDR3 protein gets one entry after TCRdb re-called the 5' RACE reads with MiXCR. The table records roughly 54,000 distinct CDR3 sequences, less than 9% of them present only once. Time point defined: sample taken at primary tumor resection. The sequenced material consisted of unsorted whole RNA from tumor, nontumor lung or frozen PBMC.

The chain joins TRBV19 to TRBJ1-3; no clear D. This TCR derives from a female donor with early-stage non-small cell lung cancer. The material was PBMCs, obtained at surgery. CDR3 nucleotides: TGTGCCAGTAGTACCAGACCGGCATACACCATATATTTT. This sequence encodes CASSTRPAYTIYF.